This TCR beta chain was identified in a study of cytomegalovirus exposure and HLA in healthy donors. Findings and limits, study-wide: With later analysis, a missense DCLRE1C variant became linked to TCR beta V- and J-gene trimming. For most TCR sequences rarity was the rule, although some public TCRs occurred in many donors.

CDR1 KGHSH and CDR2 LQKENI come from the germline V gene. Trimming took off 6 bases at V and 2 bases at J, with 22 bases between the two ends. The CDR3 length is 17 residues. The table lists this clone with a count of one. Its antigen remains unknown. Use of 60 Vbeta and 13 Jbeta primers characterized the PCR. This table comes from immunoSEQ multiplex PCR, and its TCRdb copy is limited to in-frame clones, with some not included. The sample records over 100,000 clones, 55% to 75% being singletons. The sample taken for sequencing was PBMCs. The chain couples TRBV18 to TRBJ1-1, with D perhaps matching TRBD1 (5 bases). This TCR was recovered from a man aged 45-65 years in good health and CMV-seropositive. The CDR3 is CASSLRFAGDVNTEAFF. The CDR3 DNA is TGTGCCAGCTCCCTTCGATTCGCGGGGGATGTTAACACTGAAGCTTTCTTT.